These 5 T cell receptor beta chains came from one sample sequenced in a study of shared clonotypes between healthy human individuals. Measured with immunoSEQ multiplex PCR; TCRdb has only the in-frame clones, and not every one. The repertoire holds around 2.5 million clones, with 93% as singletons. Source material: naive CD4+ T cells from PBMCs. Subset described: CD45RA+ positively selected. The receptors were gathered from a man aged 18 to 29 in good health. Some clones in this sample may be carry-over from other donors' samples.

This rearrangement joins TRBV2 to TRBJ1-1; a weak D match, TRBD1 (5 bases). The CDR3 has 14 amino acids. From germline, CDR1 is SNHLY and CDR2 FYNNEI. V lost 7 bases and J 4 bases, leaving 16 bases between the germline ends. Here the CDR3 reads CASNDSPARTEAFF. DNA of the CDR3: TGTGCCAGCAATGACAGTCCGGCGCGCACTGAAGCTTTCTTT.

The CDR3 DNA follows: TGTGCCAGCAGCTTAGATCGTTGGGGGACCGGGGAGCTGTTTTTT. This codes for CASSLDRWGTGELFF. The V and J genes are TRBV7-2 and TRBJ2-2, with D perhaps assigned TRBD1 or TRBD2 (5 bases each). V was cut by 1 base and J by 5 bases, with 11 bases left in between. CDR1 is SGHTA and CDR2 is FQGNSA in the germline V gene. The CDR3 extends over 15 amino acids.

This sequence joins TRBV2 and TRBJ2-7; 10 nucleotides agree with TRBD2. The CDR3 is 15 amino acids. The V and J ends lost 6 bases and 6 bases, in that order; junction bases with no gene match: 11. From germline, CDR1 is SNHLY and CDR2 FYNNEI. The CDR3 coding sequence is TGTGCCAGCAGGCCTTCCGGGACTAGCGCCTCCGAGCAGTACTTC. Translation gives CASRPSGTSASEQYF.

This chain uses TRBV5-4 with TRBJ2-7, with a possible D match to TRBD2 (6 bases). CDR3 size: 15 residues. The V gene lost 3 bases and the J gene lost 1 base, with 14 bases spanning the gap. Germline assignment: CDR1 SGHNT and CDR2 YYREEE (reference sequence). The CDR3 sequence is CASSSLFSGSYEQYF. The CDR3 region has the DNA TGTGCCAGCAGCTCTCTCTTTAGCGGATCCTACGAGCAGTACTTC.

Written as DNA, the CDR3 is TGTGCCAGCAGTGCCAGGGCCTGGATGAACACTGAAGCTTTCTTT. Its protein is CASSARAWMNTEAFF. The genes are TRBV6-1 and TRBJ1-1; tentative D call: TRBD1 (5 bases). The CDR3 contains 15 residues. The V gene lost 4 bases and the J gene lost 0 bases, with 12 bases spanning the gap. Germline-derived CDR1 and CDR2 are MNHNS and SASEGT.